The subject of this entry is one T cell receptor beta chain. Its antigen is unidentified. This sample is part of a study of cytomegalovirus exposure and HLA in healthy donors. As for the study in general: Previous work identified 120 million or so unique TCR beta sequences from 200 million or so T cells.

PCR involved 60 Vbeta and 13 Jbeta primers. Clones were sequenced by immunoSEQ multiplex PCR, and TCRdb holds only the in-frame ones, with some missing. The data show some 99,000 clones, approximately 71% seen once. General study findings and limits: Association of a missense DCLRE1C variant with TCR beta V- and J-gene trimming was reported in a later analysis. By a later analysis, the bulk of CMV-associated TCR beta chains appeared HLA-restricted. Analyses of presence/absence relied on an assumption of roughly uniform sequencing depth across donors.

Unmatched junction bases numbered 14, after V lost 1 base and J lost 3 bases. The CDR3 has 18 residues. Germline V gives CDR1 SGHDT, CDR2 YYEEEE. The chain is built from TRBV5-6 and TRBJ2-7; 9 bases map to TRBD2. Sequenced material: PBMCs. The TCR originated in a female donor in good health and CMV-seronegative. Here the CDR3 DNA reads TGTGCCAGCAGCTTGCTTTACACGGCGGGAGGGGATGTCTACGAGCAGTACTTC. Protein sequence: CASSLLYTAGGDVYEQYF.